These T cell receptor beta chains were read from a single sample in a study of OX40 agonist ivuxolimab in advanced cancers. Only in-frame clones appear in the TCRdb table, and some are missing; sequencing was by immunoSEQ multiplex PCR. Of around 25,000 clones detected, around 82% appear once; the ten largest clones hold about 12%. Sequenced material: CD4+ or CD8+ T cells sorted from blood, taken in a trial of the OX40 agonist ivuxolimab. The receptors shown here come from an adult with an advanced solid tumor such as melanoma, head and neck, liver or kidney cancer. The conserved cysteine and the conserved F or W are not part of the CDR3 here. Fields, in order: J gene, V gene, CDR3 protein.

TRBJ1-6 | TRBV19 | ASSLHPPGQLSPLH
TRBJ2-7 | TRBV7-9 | ASSRGDSYEQY
TRBJ1-1 | TRBV10-3 | AISDQGWSPEAF
TRBJ2-1 | TRBV10-1 | ASSDSGARVSLGNEQF
TRBJ2-7 | TRBV5-1 | ASSLRQGDYEQY
TRBJ1-1 | TRBV6-1 | ASSEAGWTLEAF
TRBJ1-1 | TRBV14 | ASSPYWNTEAF
TRBJ1-3 | TRBV7-9 | ASSLVVGFSGNTIY
TRBJ1-2 | TRBV7-9 | ASSSYDGYT
TRBJ2-2 | TRBV19 | ASRWVAGGPSGELF
TRBJ1-5 | TRBV19 | ASISWSGDYSNQPQH
TRBJ2-5 | TRBV9 | ASSVGGVRETQY
TRBJ2-7 | TRBV13 | ASSGTGPLSYEQY
TRBJ1-1 | TRBV19 | ASNYGTANTEAF
TRBJ2-1 | TRBV4-1 | ASSQRTESLHNEQF
TRBJ2-3 | TRBV9 | ASSVALVADTQY
TRBJ2-1 | TRBV29-1 | SVDESWRTNEQF
TRBJ2-2 | TRBV18 | ASSPKPGQGFTGELF
TRBJ2-5 | TRBV19 | ASRPPRAWETQY
TRBJ2-5 | TRBV6-5 | ASSYVGEETQY
TRBJ1-2 | TRBV27 | ASSLRGNYGYT
TRBJ2-3 | TRBV5-1 | ASSLASYTDTQY
TRBJ1-1 | TRBV4-1 | ASSQSWDTEAF
TRBJ1-2 | TRBV4-1 | ASSQAGTDYGYT
TRBJ1-2 | TRBV6-1 | ASSEWAPSNYGYT
TRBJ1-4 | TRBV7-9 | ASSHNIATNEKLF
TRBJ1-4 | TRBV30 | AWSVQAKRKEKLF
TRBJ1-3 | TRBV9 | ASSVVHSGNTIY
TRBJ1-2 | TRBV12-5 | ASGTGSYYGYT
TRBJ2-2 | TRBV7-3 | ASSLLTGGWDPDTGELF
TRBJ2-3 | TRBV6-4 | ASTPDSSGADTQY
TRBJ1-6 | TRBV2 | ASRTDRYYYSPLH
TRBJ2-5 | TRBV7-9 | ASSSTDSKQETQY
TRBJ1-5 | TRBV6-1 | ASSDRDNERGYNQPQH
TRBJ2-3 | TRBV6-1 | ASSDGLAGGGTQY
TRBJ1-5 | TRBV7-2 | ASSRDLGDQPQH
TRBJ1-1 | TRBV27 | ASSLTGTGGAF
TRBJ2-3 | TRBV30 | AWSVASGGDTQY
TRBJ1-1 | TRBV30 | AWSEGLNTEAF
TRBJ2-7 | TRBV10-3 | AINGGSYEQY
TRBJ2-7 | TRBV7-9 | ASSFGGPPEQY
TRBJ1-5 | TRBV6-5 | ASSLGQGQQPQH
TRBJ1-2 | TRBV19 | ASSTGVFYGYT
TRBJ2-4 | TRBV13 | ASSLGSGDIQY